The clone carrying this T cell receptor (beta chain) showed up many times. The record originates from a study of T cells after yellow fever vaccination. In the study overall: Low-cell-number fractions were prepared with SMART-Seq v4 Ultra Low Input. General study points: Bulk-population clonotypes that are abundant could appear as contaminants in FACS-sorted repertoires. Almost every vaccine-responding clonotype was undetectable in sorted memory subsets on day 0.

Trimming took 5 bases from V and 5 from J; bases not matched to a gene: 9. The CDR3 extends over 15 amino acids. Germline V gives CDR1 SEHNR, CDR2 FQNEAQ (reference sequence). Template switching with 5'RACE generated the TCR cDNA and added a universal primer site and UMIs. One entry per CDR3 protein results from TCRdb running MiXCR on the 5' RACE reads. There are tens of thousands of distinct CDR3 sequences in the sample; less than 8.5% occur only once, and less than 25% lies in the top ten. The clonotype originates from a young man who received the YFV17D yellow fever vaccine. The sample consisted of PBMCs, either bulk or a sorted T-cell subset (CD4+, CD8+, memory, or dextramer-sorted; not recorded which), taken on the day of the first yellow fever vaccination. V is TRBV7-9 and J is TRBJ1-2, with 9 bases lining up with TRBD1. The CDR3 nucleotides read TGTGCCAGCAGCCTTCACAGGGGGCAGGGGTATGGCTACACCTTC. This gives the protein CASSLHRGQGYGYTF.